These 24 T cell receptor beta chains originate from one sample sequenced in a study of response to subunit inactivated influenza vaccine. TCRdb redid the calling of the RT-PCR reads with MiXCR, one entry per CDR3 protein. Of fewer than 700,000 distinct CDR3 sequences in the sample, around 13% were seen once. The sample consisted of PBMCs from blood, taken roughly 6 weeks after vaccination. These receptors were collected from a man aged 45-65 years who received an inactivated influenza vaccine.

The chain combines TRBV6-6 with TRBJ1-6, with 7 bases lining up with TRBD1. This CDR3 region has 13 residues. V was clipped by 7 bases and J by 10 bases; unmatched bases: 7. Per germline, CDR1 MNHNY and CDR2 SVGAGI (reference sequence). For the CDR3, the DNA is TGTGCCAGCACCGACAGGGAAGGGTCACCCCTCCACTTT. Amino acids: CASTDREGSPLHF.

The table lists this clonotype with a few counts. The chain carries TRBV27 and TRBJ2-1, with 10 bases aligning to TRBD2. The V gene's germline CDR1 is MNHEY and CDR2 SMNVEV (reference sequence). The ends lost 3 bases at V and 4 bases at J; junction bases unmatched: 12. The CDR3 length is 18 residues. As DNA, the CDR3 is TGTGCCAGCAGTTTTAATTATCCGGGACTAGCGAGTTACAATGAGCAGTTCTTC. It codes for CASSFNYPGLASYNEQFF.

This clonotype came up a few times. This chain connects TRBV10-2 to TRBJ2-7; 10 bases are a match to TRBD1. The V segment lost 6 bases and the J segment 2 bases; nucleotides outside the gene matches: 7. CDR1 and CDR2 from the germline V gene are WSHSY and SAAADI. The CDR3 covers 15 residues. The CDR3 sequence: CASRTAGQGPYEQYF. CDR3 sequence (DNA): TGCGCCAGCAGGACCGCGGGACAGGGGCCCTACGAGCAGTACTTC.

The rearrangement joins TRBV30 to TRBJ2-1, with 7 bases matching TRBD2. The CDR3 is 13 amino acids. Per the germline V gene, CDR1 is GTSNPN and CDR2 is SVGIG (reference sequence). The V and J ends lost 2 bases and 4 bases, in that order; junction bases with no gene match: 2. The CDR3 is CAWSPLAYNEQFF. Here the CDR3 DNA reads TGTGCCTGGAGTCCACTAGCGTACAATGAGCAGTTCTTC.

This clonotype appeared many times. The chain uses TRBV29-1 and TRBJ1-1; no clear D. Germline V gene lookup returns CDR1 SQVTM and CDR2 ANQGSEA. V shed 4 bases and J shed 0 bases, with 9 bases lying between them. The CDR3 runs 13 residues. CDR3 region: CSVVGSLNTEAFF. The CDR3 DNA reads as TGCAGCGTTGTGGGCAGCCTGAACACTGAAGCTTTCTTT.

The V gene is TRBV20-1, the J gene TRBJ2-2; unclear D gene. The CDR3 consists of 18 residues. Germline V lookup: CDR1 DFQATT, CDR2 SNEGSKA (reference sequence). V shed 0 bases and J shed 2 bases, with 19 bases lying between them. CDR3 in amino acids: CSARDRWTPGGNTGELFF. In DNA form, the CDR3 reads TGCAGTGCTAGAGATCGGTGGACCCCAGGCGGAAACACCGGGGAGCTGTTTTTT.

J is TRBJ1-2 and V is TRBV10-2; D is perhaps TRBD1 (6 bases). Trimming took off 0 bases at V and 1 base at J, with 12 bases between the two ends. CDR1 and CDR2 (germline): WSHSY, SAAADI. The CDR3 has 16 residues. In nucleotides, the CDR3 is TGCGCCAGCAGTGAGTCTGGCAGGGGAGTTAACTATGGCTACACCTTC. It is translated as CASSESGRGVNYGYTF.

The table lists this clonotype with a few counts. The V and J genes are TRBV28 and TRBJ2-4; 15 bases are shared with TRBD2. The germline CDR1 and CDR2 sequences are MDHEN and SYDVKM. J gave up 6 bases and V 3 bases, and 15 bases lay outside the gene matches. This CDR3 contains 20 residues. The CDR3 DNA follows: TGTGCCAGCAGTTTCCCGGGACTAGCGGGGGGCCCCTTCCCCGGAAACATTCAGTACTTC. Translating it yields CASSFPGLAGGPFPGNIQYF.

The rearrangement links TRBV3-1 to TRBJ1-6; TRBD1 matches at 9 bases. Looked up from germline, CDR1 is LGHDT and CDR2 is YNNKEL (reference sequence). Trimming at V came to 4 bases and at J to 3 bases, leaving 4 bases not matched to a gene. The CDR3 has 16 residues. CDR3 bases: TGTGCCAGCAGCCCCACGACAGGGGGCTATAATTCACCCCTCCACTTT. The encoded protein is CASSPTTGGYNSPLHF. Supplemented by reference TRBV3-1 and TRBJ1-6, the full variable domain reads DTAVSQTPKYLVTQMGNDKSIKCEQNLGHDTMYWYKQDSKKFLKIMFSYNNKELIINETVPNRFSPKSPDKAHLNLHINSLELGDSAVYFCASSPTTGGYNSPLHFGNGTRLTVT.

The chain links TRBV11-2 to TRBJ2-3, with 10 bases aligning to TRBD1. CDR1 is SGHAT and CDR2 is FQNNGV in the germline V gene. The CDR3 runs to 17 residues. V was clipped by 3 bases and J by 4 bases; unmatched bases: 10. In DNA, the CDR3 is TGTGCCAGCAGCTTCTCCTACGGGACAGGGGCGGCAGATACGCAGTATTTT. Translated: CASSFSYGTGAADTQYF.

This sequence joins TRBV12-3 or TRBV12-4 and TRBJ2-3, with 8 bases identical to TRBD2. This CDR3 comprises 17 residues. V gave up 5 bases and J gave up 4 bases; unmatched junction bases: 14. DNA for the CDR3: TGTGCCAGCAGTCCAACGAGGAGCGGGAGAAAATCAGATACGCAGTATTTT. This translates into CASSPTRSGRKSDTQYF.

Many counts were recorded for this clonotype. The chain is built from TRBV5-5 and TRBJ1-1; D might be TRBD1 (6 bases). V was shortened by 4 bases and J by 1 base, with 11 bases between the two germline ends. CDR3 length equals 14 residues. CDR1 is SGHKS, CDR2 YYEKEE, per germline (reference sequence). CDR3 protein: CASSPGQKNTEAFF. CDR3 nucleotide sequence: TGTGCCAGCAGCCCAGGACAGAAGAACACTGAAGCTTTCTTT.

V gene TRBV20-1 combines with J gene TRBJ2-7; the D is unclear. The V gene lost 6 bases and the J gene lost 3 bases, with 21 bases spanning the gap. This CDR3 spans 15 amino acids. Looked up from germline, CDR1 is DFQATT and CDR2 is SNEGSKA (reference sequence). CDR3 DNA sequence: TGCAGTGCAACACCGGGCGGTAGGTTTAGCTACGAGCAGTACTTC. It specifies CSATPGGRFSYEQYF.

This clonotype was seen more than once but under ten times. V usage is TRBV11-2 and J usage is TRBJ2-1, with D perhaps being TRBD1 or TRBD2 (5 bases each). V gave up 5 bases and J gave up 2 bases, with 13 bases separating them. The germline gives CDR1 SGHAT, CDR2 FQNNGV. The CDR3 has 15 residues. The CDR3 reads CASSNSSGPYNEQFF. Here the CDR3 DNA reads TGTGCCAGCAGCAACTCATCGGGACCCTACAATGAGCAGTTCTTC.

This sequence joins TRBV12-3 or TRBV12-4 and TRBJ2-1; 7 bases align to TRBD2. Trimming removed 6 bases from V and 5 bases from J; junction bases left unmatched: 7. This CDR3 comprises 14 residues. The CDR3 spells CASSPNAGDNEQFF. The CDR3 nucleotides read TGTGCCAGCAGCCCTAACGCGGGGGACAATGAGCAGTTCTTC.

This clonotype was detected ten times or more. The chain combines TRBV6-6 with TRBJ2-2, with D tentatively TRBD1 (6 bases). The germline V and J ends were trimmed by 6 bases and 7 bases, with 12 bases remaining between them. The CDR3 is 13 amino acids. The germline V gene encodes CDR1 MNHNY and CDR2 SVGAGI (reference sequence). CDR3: CASRRTEVGELFF. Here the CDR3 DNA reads TGTGCCAGCAGGAGGACAGAAGTCGGGGAGCTGTTTTTT.

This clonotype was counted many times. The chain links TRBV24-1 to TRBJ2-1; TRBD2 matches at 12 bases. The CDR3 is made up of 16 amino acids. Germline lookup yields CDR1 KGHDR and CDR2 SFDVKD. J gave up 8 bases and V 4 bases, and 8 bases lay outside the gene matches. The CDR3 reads CATSDGTSGGRDEQFF. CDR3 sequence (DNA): TGTGCCACCAGTGACGGAACTAGCGGGGGGCGGGATGAGCAGTTCTTC.

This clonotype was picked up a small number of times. The CDR3 reads CASSYSWDTNQPQHF. The DNA for the CDR3 is TGTGCCAGCAGCTACTCATGGGACACAAATCAGCCCCAGCATTTT. The V gene is TRBV3-1, the J gene TRBJ1-5, with a tentative D call TRBD1 (6 bases). V was pared by 5 bases and J by 4 bases, with 15 bases between. Germline loops: CDR1 LGHDT, CDR2 YNNKEL (reference sequence). The CDR3 contains 15 residues.

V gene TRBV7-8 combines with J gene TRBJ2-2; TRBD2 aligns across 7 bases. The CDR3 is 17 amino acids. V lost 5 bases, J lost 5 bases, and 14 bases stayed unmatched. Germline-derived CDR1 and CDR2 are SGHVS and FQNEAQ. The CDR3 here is CASSIHWGGIGTGELFF. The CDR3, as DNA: TGTGCCAGCAGCATACACTGGGGGGGAATAGGTACCGGGGAGCTGTTTTTT.

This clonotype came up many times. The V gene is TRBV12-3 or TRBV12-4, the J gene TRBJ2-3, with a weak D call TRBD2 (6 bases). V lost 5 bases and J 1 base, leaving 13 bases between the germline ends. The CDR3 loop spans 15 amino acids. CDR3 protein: CASSRSGPRTDTQYF. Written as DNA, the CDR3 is TGTGCCAGCAGTCGAAGCGGGCCTCGCACAGATACGCAGTATTTT.

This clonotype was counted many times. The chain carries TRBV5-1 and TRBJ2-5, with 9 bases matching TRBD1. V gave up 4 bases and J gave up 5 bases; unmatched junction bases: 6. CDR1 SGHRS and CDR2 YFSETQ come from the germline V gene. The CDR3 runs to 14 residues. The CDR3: CASSMGQGRETQYF. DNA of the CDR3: TGCGCCAGCAGCATGGGACAGGGAAGGGAGACCCAGTACTTC. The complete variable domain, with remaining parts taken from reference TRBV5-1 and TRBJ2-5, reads KAGVTQTPRYLIKTRGQQVTLSCSPISGHRSVSWYQQTPGQGLQFLFEYFSETQRNKGNFPGRFSGRQFSNSRSEMNVSTLELGDSALYLCASSMGQGRETQYFGPGTRLLVL.

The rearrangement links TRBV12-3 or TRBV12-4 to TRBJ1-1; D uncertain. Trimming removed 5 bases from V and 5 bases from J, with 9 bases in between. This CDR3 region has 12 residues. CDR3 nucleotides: TGTGCCAGCAGTGGTCCGGGGACTGAAGCTTTCTTT. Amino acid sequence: CASSGPGTEAFF.

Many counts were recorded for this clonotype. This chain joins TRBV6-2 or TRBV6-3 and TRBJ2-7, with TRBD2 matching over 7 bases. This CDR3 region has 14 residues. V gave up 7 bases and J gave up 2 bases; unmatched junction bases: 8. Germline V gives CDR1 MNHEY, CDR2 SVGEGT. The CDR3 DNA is TGTGCCAGCAACTTACGTCGGGGGGCCTACGAGCAGTACTTC. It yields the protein CASNLRRGAYEQYF.

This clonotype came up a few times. For the CDR3, the DNA is TGTGCCAGCAGTGTTCAGGGGTACACTGAAGCTTTCTTT. It encodes CASSVQGYTEAFF. The chain has TRBV6-1 and TRBJ1-1; maybe TRBD1 (6 bases). Trimming removed 4 bases at V and 3 bases at J, with 9 bases between. The CDR3 covers 13 residues. From germline, CDR1 is MNHNS and CDR2 SASEGT.